This TCR beta chain was observed in a study of human T cells and chemical hapten exposure. Study details: Sensitization was performed using 2% DPC on an approximately 2 cm by approximately 2 cm upper inner arm skin site. Patients, chiefly female, had alopecia areata, totalis or universalis.

The CDR3 has 14 amino acids. Trimming cost V 3 bases and J 8 bases, with 13 bases left between them. Study results and limitations: Compared with pre-sensitization or healthy control sets, expanded TCRs clustered more.

It was the library that attached unique molecular identifiers to individual cDNA molecules. TCRdb re-derived calls from the RACE reads in MiXCR, one entry per CDR3 protein. Counted here are around 380,000 distinct CDR3 sequences, 4.5% to 7% occurring once; the ten biggest clones make up less than 9%. Sample time point: pre-sensitization, week 0. Treatment reported: therapeutic diphenylcyclopropenone sensitization with weekly scalp DPC. A remark on this clonotype: What it binds is unknown.

The sample here was whole blood, taken in connection with sensitization to the hapten diphenylcyclopropenone (DPC). This TCR came from a woman between 18 and 29 years old with alopecia areata. Some clones in this sample may be carry-over from other donors' samples. The rearrangement joins TRBV12-3 or TRBV12-4 to TRBJ1-4; D is unclear. The CDR3 is CASSFRVAGEKLFF. For the CDR3, the DNA is TGTGCCAGCAGTTTTCGGGTCGCGGGGGAAAAACTGTTTTTT.